This TCR beta chain is from a study of blood T cells in healthy people across ages (dated by TCRdb to between 2014 and 2016). For context, the study as a whole: In model experiments, roughly one uniquely barcoded TCR beta cDNA molecule per two T cells was captured by template switching. To track age-related changes in TCR beta repertoire diversity, the study relied on deep sequencing normalized with unique cDNA molecular identifiers. The donors were split into four age groups: young (average around 15 years), middle-aged (over 35), aged (62) and long-lived (under 90). To avoid experimental bias, donors of different ages were distributed randomly across sequencing lanes. Two additional independent replicas of 1 million unique cDNA reads from the same blood draw were analyzed for two donors (one aged 18 to 30 and one aged 80 or older). The investigation overall reported the following: The CMV infection status of donors was not known, potentially confounding age-related changes in expanded clonotypes. Estimates of total diversity based on one million sequenced T cells were considered lower bounds and underestimates. The long-lived group showed more naive CD4+ T cells, fewer expanded clones and increased TCR diversity than the aged group, suggesting age selection. Observed TCR beta diversity correlated strongly with the percentage of naive T cells measured by flow cytometry. Bulk unsorted PBMC profiling prevented conclusive comparison of naive and antigen-experienced compartments. As age increased, observed TCR beta diversity per million T cells dropped in a roughly linear way, and a significant reduction was already evident by age about 40.

Libraries were constructed by 5' RACE. TCRdb names Illumina HiSeq 2500 as the instrument used. A second PCR of about 7 to 12 cycles was performed with a sample-barcoded 5' primer and a J-beta primer mix. A unique molecular identifier was introduced onto each TCR beta cDNA molecule by a template-switch 5' adaptor carrying 12 random nucleotides. Each sample yielded at least 3 million CDR3-containing paired-end reads. The Mint cDNA synthesis kit, primed by a TRBC-specific oligonucleotide, was used to synthesize first-strand cDNA from all RNA. All cDNA was treated with uracil-DNA glycosylase and then went through a first 18-cycle PCR with the universal primers M1SS and BC2_uni_R. In the authors' own workflow: Each sample was normalized by randomly selecting 1 million high-quality reads, each carrying a distinct molecular identifier. Reads sharing molecular identifiers were discarded rather than binned into consensus sequences. CDR3 identification, clonotype clustering and error correction used MiTCR with a Q25 quality threshold and the strictest error-elimination algorithm. Lower-bound total TCR beta diversity was estimated with a nonparametric unseen species model using Euler transformation. The public reads were run again by TCRdb, first through fastp at Q25 and then through MiXCR, and only productive beta chains were kept. When rows share a CDR3 protein, they turn into one entry using the most common DNA and genes. The V and J calls, along with clone size, are taken from TCRdb and not from the paper's own processing. For this sample the table gives some 710,000 distinct CDR3 sequences, of which about 46% were detected only once. In total, the top ten clones hold 18% of the sample.

Note on this clonotype: The clone's antigen remains unknown. Within one base of it there is no much larger clone, and no base qualities were kept.

Donors were about 36 systemically healthy Caucasian individuals from Russia aged roughly 6 to 90 years. Approximately 10 milliliters of peripheral blood were collected from each donor into EDTA-treated Vacutainer tubes. Ficoll-Paque density-gradient centrifugation was used to isolate PBMCs, with at least 6 million obtained per sample. Trizol reagent was used to extract total RNA from the PBMCs, yielding at least 6 micrograms per sample. For every donor, flow cytometry on a PBMC aliquot measured the percentage of naive CD45RAhigh/CD27high T cells. This TCR came from a man aged 80 or over in good health. The sample taken for sequencing was blood.

The DNA reads TGTGCCAGCAGTCTACCCATTAGCGAGCAGTACTTC. Its protein product is CASSLPISEQYF. The sequence is built from TRBV28 and TRBJ2-7; no D segment can be confidently identified. V loses 5 bases of germline sequence and J loses 6 bases, and the interval between the two ends is 11 bases. The germline V gene encodes CDR1 MDHEN and CDR2 SYDVKM. The CDR3 measures 12 amino acids from cysteine to phenylalanine. CDR3 DNA only is kept here, 36 bases in frame from base 1.